These 26 T cell receptor beta chains share one sample of origin, sequenced in a study of early T cells in non-severe SARS-CoV-2 infection. TCRdb reprocessed the 5' RACE reads via MiXCR and lists one record per CDR3 protein. This sample has about 110,000 distinct CDR3 sequences, with over 10% found just once. The specimen was whole blood. These receptors were taken from an adult who was a healthcare worker with PCR-confirmed SARS-CoV-2 infection or an uninfected control (not recorded which).

The table lists this clonotype with a few counts. V and J are TRBV14 and TRBJ2-3; no firm D call. Germline CDR1 is SGHDN and CDR2 is FVKESK. With 0 bases removed from V and 3 bases from J, the gap between germline ends came to 7 bases. There are 14 residues in the CDR3. CDR3: CASSQDQLTDTQYF. The CDR3 DNA reads TGTGCCAGCAGCCAAGATCAGCTTACAGATACGCAGTATTTT.

This clonotype was counted many times. This rearrangement joins TRBV7-9 to TRBJ1-5; the D is unclear. The CDR3 runs to 12 residues. V lost 4 bases to trimming and J lost 9 bases, with 10 bases between them. Germline CDR1 and CDR2: SEHNR and FQNEAQ (reference sequence). This CDR3 reads CASSSSSLPQHF. CDR3 DNA: TGTGCCAGCAGCTCTTCTAGTCTGCCCCAGCATTTT.

This clonotype was detected only a few times. DNA for the CDR3: TGTGCCAGCAGCTCCGCTGGTCGTGAGCAGTTCTTC. Its translation: CASSSAGREQFF. The chain has TRBV9 and TRBJ2-1; D remains unclear. The germline V and J ends were trimmed by 4 bases and 9 bases, with 11 bases remaining between them. This CDR3 is 12 amino acids long. CDR1 and CDR2 (germline): SGDLS, YYNGEE.

The chain links TRBV29-1 to TRBJ2-1, with a weak D call TRBD2 (6 bases). There are 16 residues in the CDR3. Germline V lookup: CDR1 SQVTM, CDR2 ANQGSEA. V was pared by 0 bases and J by 0 bases, with 12 bases between. For the CDR3, the DNA is TGCAGCGTTGAAGATGGTAGCGGAAGCTCCTACAATGAGCAGTTCTTC. Its translation is CSVEDGSGSSYNEQFF.

This clonotype was observed a few times. CDR3 nucleotide sequence: TGTGCCAGCAGCGTAGAGATAGCAAACTACAATGAGCAGTTCTTC. It codes for CASSVEIANYNEQFF. The J gene is TRBJ2-1, the V gene TRBV9; D gene uncertain. CDR3 length: 15 residues. Germline V gene lookup returns CDR1 SGDLS and CDR2 YYNGEE. Trimming took 0 bases from V and 3 from J, leaving 10 bases between them.

This clonotype has at least ten counts. The J gene is TRBJ2-6, the V gene TRBV3-1; TRBD1 matches 9 bases. The germline V gene has CDR1 LGHDT and CDR2 YNNKEL (reference sequence). The V gene end was trimmed by 3 bases and the J gene end by 2 bases; junction bases not matched to a gene: 5. The CDR3 is 17 amino acids. CDR3 protein: CASSHGRDRAGANVLTF. CDR3 DNA sequence: TGTGCCAGCAGCCATGGCCGGGACAGGGCTGGGGCCAACGTCCTGACTTTC.

In this sample, this clonotype turned up many times. The J gene is TRBJ2-7, the V gene TRBV5-4, with D possibly matching TRBD2 (5 bases). The germline CDR1 and CDR2 sequences are SGHNT and YYREEE (reference sequence). The CDR3 runs to 14 residues. Between the trimmed V and J ends, which lost 0 bases and 3 bases, there was a span of 10 bases. The CDR3 DNA is TGTGCCAGCAGCTTGGCTCCACTAGGCTACGAGCAGTACTTC. Translated, it gives CASSLAPLGYEQYF.

This clonotype was found many times. The gene calls are TRBV21-1 and TRBJ1-6; TRBD1, the table's D call, was not compared with the DNA. TRBV21-1 is a pseudogene. CDR3 size: 17 residues. CDR3 in DNA: TGTGCCAGCAGCATCGGGACAGGCCGGGCGTTGGATTCACCCCTCCACTTT. Its translation is CASSIGTGRALDSPLHF.

This clonotype was found many times. The DNA of the CDR3 is TGCGCCAGCAGCTTGGACGGGAATTCACCCCTCCACTTT. It yields the protein CASSLDGNSPLHF. The V and J genes are TRBV5-1 and TRBJ1-6; D unresolved. Germline loops: CDR1 SGHRS, CDR2 YFSETQ. There are 13 residues in the CDR3. The ends were cut back, 0 bases at V and 7 bases at J, with 5 bases in the middle.

This clonotype turned up a few times. This rearrangement joins TRBV30 to TRBJ2-1; maybe TRBD2 (6 bases). Germline CDR1 GTSNPN, CDR2 SVGIG (reference sequence). Deletions cut 0 bases from V and 6 bases from J, with 21 bases between. CDR3 length: 17 residues. The CDR3 DNA follows: TGTGCCTGGAGTGTTATTCTGAGACTAGTAACCTTCAATGAGCAGTTCTTC. Amino acid sequence: CAWSVILRLVTFNEQFF. Using reference TRBV30 and TRBJ2-1 for the parts outside the CDR3, the full variable domain is SQTIHQWPATLVQPVGSPLSLECTVEGTSNPNLYWYRQAAGRGLQLLFYSVGIGQISSEVPQNLSASRPQDRQFILSSKKLLLSDSGFYLCAWSVILRLVTFNEQFFGPGTRLTVL.

There are many counts of this clonotype. The chain combines TRBV30 with TRBJ2-7; D could derive from TRBD1 or TRBD2 (6 bases each). This CDR3 spans 13 amino acids. The V end lost 0 bases, the J end lost 3 bases, and 9 bases lay between the germline ends. Germline assignment: CDR1 GTSNPN and CDR2 SVGIG (reference sequence). The CDR3: CAWSVQGGYEQYF. Here the CDR3 DNA reads TGTGCCTGGAGTGTACAGGGAGGCTACGAGCAGTACTTC.

The chain combines TRBV5-1 with TRBJ2-1; D remains unclear. V shed 0 bases and J shed 6 bases, with 19 bases lying between them. The CDR3 sequence is 17 residues long. Germline V gene sequence: CDR1 SGHRS, CDR2 YFSETQ. DNA for the CDR3: TGCGCCAGCAGCTTGGTCGTTTCAGGAGTTCTTGGCAATGAGCAGTTCTTC. This gives the protein CASSLVVSGVLGNEQFF.

The table lists this clonotype with many counts. The chain uses TRBV10-3 and TRBJ2-7, with no clear D. Trimming removed 0 bases from V and 3 bases from J, with 6 bases in between. The CDR3 sequence is 13 residues long. CDR1 is ENHRY, CDR2 SYGVKD, per germline. CDR3 DNA sequence: TGTGCCATCAGTGAGTCGGACCTCTACGAGCAGTACTTC. It translates to CAISESDLYEQYF.

The genes are TRBV2 and TRBJ2-7, with D possibly being TRBD2 (5 bases). V lost 7 bases to trimming and J lost 4 bases, with 11 bases between them. Per germline, CDR1 SNHLY and CDR2 FYNNEI. The CDR3 extends over 12 amino acids. Here the CDR3 reads CASNPRRYEQYF. The CDR3, as DNA: TGTGCCAGCAACCCCCGGAGGTACGAGCAGTACTTC.

This clonotype was observed at least ten times. This chain joins TRBV30 and TRBJ1-1; D is possibly TRBD1 (5 bases). This CDR3 contains 13 residues. V lost 1 base and J lost 4, with 10 bases in between. Germline CDR1 reads GTSNPN; CDR2 reads SVGIG (reference sequence). The CDR3 sequence: CAWSDWRGTEAFF. The CDR3 DNA reads TGTGCCTGGAGTGACTGGAGGGGCACTGAAGCTTTCTTT.

The V gene is TRBV20-1, the J gene TRBJ1-2; TRBD1 agrees at 9 bases. The CDR3 is 12 residues long. The ends lost 6 bases at V and 9 bases at J; junction bases unmatched: 8. Germline assignment: CDR1 DFQATT and CDR2 SNEGSKA (reference sequence). The CDR3: CSALTGGHSYTF. As DNA, the CDR3 is TGCAGTGCCCTTACAGGGGGCCATAGCTACACCTTC.

This clonotype was counted at least ten times. CDR3 in amino acids: CASSFLPTGGEQYF. In DNA form, the CDR3 reads TGTGCCAGCAGTTTCCTCCCAACGGGTGGCGAGCAGTACTTC. The chain employs TRBV12-3 or TRBV12-4 and TRBJ2-7; D is ambiguous. V was trimmed by 3 bases and J by 6 bases, leaving 15 bases between them. The CDR3 runs to 14 residues.

The chain links TRBV27 to TRBJ1-1; D gene unclear. CDR3 length: 15 amino acids. Per the germline V gene, CDR1 is MNHEY and CDR2 is SMNVEV (reference sequence). The germline V and J ends were trimmed by 2 bases and 5 bases, with 15 bases remaining between them. The CDR3 region has the DNA TGTGCCAGCAGTTTAAAGCCCCAAAAAGGGACTGAAGCTTTCTTT. Encoded protein: CASSLKPQKGTEAFF.

On this clonotype itself: Being one base from a much bigger clone, this may be a read error. The J gene is TRBJ2-7, the V gene TRBV3-1; unclear D gene. CDR1 is LGHDT and CDR2 is YNNKEL in the germline V gene (reference sequence). The CDR3 has 13 residues. CDR3 loop: CASSQGQFYEQCF. The CDR3 DNA is TGTGCCAGCAGCCAAGGGCAATTTTACGAGCAGTGCTTC.

This clonotype was seen ten or more times. The J gene is TRBJ2-7, the V gene TRBV18; TRBD2 matches 7 bases. The CDR3 runs 16 residues. Trimming cost V 6 bases and J 1 base; bases outside gene matches: 12. The germline V gene encodes CDR1 KGHSH and CDR2 LQKENI. The CDR3 here is CASSPEGLAASYEQYF. The DNA for the CDR3 is TGTGCCAGCTCCCCAGAGGGTCTAGCGGCATCCTACGAGCAGTACTTC. The full variable domain, with the rest looked up from reference TRBV18 and TRBJ2-7, is NAGVMQNPRHLVRRRGQEARLRCSPMKGHSHVYWYRQLPEEGLKFMVYLQKENIIDESGMPKERFSAEFPKEGPSILRIQQVVRGDSAAYFCASSPEGLAASYEQYFGPGTRLTVT.

The chain couples TRBV20-1 to TRBJ1-2; D is unclear. Trimming stripped 3 bases from V and 2 bases from J, with 10 bases between. The germline CDR1 and CDR2 sequences are DFQATT and SNEGSKA (reference sequence). The CDR3 has 13 residues. CDR3 region: CSASLGGNYGYTF. CDR3 nucleotides: TGCAGTGCTAGTCTAGGTGGGAACTATGGCTACACCTTC.

This clonotype showed up many times. The CDR3 DNA reads as TGTGCCAGCAGCTTAGCGATCGGCGGGAACTCCAATGAGCAGTTCTTC. This translates into CASSLAIGGNSNEQFF. The chain has TRBV11-1 and TRBJ2-1, with a tentative D call TRBD2 (6 bases). Germline V gene sequence: CDR1 SGHAT, CDR2 FQDESV (reference sequence). The CDR3 is made up of 16 amino acids. Trimming removed 0 bases at V and 6 bases at J, with 15 bases between.

CDR3 in amino acids: CASSYRGGTEAFF. CDR3 DNA: TGTGCCAGCAGTTACCGAGGAGGGACTGAAGCTTTCTTT. The genes are TRBV6-2 or TRBV6-3 and TRBJ1-1; no definite D call. The V gene lost 2 bases and the J gene lost 5 bases, with 9 bases spanning the gap. CDR1 is MNHEY, CDR2 SVGEGT, per germline. The CDR3 contains 13 residues.

CDR3 in amino acids: CASSLEAGSTDTQYF. The CDR3, as DNA: TGCGCCAGCAGCTTGGAGGCGGGGTCCACAGATACGCAGTATTTT. The V and J genes are TRBV5-1 and TRBJ2-3; D may be TRBD2 (6 bases). CDR3 size: 15 residues. From germline, CDR1 is SGHRS and CDR2 YFSETQ. The V end was cut by 0 bases, the J end by 2 bases, with 10 bases between.

This clonotype was picked up many times. V gene TRBV30 combines with J gene TRBJ1-2; no definite D call. Trimming left V 3 bases short and J 1 base short, with 6 bases between. This CDR3 has 12 amino acids. Germline V gene lookup returns CDR1 GTSNPN and CDR2 SVGIG (reference sequence). The CDR3 nucleotides are TGTGCCTGGAGGAACAGTAACTATGGCTACACCTTC. This encodes CAWRNSNYGYTF.

J is TRBJ1-5 and V is TRBV10-3, with unresolved D. The CDR3 spans 15 residues. CDR1 and CDR2 from the germline V gene are ENHRY and SYGVKD. Trimming cost V 0 bases and J 1 base, with 7 bases left between them. CDR3 DNA: TGTGCCATCAGTGAGTCGGCCGGGAGCAATCAGCCCCAGCATTTT. This sequence encodes CAISESAGSNQPQHF.